This T cell receptor beta chain derives from a study of cytomegalovirus exposure and HLA in healthy donors. Looking at the study overall: Both the roughly 120 validation repertoires and the 500 to 700 first-cohort repertoires used the same platform, as reported by a later analysis. General study findings and limits: Most sequenced TCRs were rare (though some public TCRs occurred in many donors). There were three CMV-associated chains whose specificity for CMV antigens was confirmed in vitro. TCR clusters originating in the first cohort tended to co-occur in the 120 validation repertoires, according to a later analysis.

The length of the CDR3 is 17 residues. CDR1 is MDHEN, CDR2 SYDVKM, per germline. The V and J ends lost 6 bases and 2 bases, in that order; junction bases with no gene match: 7. The table lists this clone with a count of one. The antigen is undetermined. Some clones are missing from TCRdb's copy, which holds only in-frame ones; the method was immunoSEQ multiplex PCR. The data contain tens of thousands of clones, around 90% of them singletons. This TCR derives from a man younger than 30 in good health and CMV-seronegative. V is TRBV28 and J is TRBJ2-1; 13 bases map to TRBD2. The sample was PBMCs. Here the CDR3 reads CASSTRTSGGPYNEQFF. The DNA of the CDR3 is TGTGCCAGCAGCACCAGGACTAGCGGGGGACCCTACAATGAGCAGTTCTTC.